Sequencing of this T cell receptor (beta chain) was carried out in a study of early T cells in non-severe SARS-CoV-2 infection (dated by TCRdb to the early 2020s). Looking at the study overall: TCR sequencing used bulk RNA from unsorted whole blood, so alpha and beta chains could not be paired.

The study was a case-control design nested within a healthcare worker cohort in London, UK, with weekly nasopharyngeal swab PCR tests and blood sampling. Healthcare workers were recruited between 23 and 31 March 2020, during the week of the UK lockdown, and were followed weekly for up to about 15 weeks. Overall study outcomes, separate from this receptor: VDJdb matching was skewed toward anti-spike CD8 responses and likely underestimated virus-specific expansions, missing private and CD4 specificities.

The CDR3 starts with the cysteine, ends with the phenylalanine, and has 14 residues. Only the CDR3 DNA stays, 42 bases, in frame from base 1. The junction shows trimming of 10 bases on V and 1 base on J, plus 13 bases between the germline ends. From a lookup of the germline V gene, CDR1 and CDR2 are ENHRY and SYGVKD. Receptor libraries were prepared by 5' RACE. The instrument given in TCRdb is NextSeq 500. To correct for sequencing error and PCR bias, the TCR library protocol tagged individual cDNA molecules with unique molecular identifiers. Sequencing covered both TCR alpha and beta chains, and within each sample the abundances of alpha and beta sequences were tightly co-correlated. The original pipeline was this. V gene, J gene and CDR3 annotation of TCR sequences was performed with Decombinator V4. Expanded TCRs were defined as changing significantly between any two time points under a Poisson model with p below 0.0001. Abundances of TCRs were expressed as counts per million after normalisation to the total number of TCRs sequenced in each sample. TRAV1-2 paired with TRAJ12, TRAJ20 or TRAJ33 defined MAIT TCRs, while TRAV10 paired with TRAJ18 defined iNKT TCRs. VDJdb, accessed 1 November 2021, was searched for CMV, EBV and SARS-CoV-2 annotated TCRs, with TCRs annotated for multiple antigens excluded. In TCRdb, the public reads were trimmed at Q25 with fastp and aligned with MiXCR, with productive beta chains retained. Every distinct CDR3 protein forms one entry, paired with its most common genes and DNA. The V and J calls shown here were made by TCRdb, not taken from the authors' results. The sample table records more than 25,000 distinct CDR3 sequences; less than 10% of these occur just once. The ten largest clones represent around 15% of the sample.

This clonotype was picked up a small number of times. Its antigen is currently not known. Per-base qualities were not stored, and no clone one base away is much larger. The sequence was collected from an adult who was a healthcare worker with PCR-confirmed SARS-CoV-2 infection or an uninfected control (not recorded which). The chain is made from TRBV10-3 and TRBJ2-2; the D gene may be TRBD1 or TRBD2, since each aligns over 5 bases. Input material: whole blood. The nucleotide sequence reads as follows: TGTGCCACTCAAGGGACGGAGAACACCGGGGAGCTGTTTTTT. It translates as CATQGTENTGELFF.